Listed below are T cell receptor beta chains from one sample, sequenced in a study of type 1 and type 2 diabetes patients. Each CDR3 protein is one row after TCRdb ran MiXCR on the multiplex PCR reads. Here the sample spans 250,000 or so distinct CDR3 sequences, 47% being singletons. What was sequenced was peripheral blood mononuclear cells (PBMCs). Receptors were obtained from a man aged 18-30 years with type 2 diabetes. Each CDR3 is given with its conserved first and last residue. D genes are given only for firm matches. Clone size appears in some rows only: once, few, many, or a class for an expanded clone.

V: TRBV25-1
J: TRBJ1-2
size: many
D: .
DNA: TGTGCCAGCAGCCAACGACCGAGGGGGGGAGGAAGAGATGGCTACACCTTC
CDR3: CASSQRPRGGGRDGYTF

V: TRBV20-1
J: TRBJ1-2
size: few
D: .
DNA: TGCAGTGCTAGAAGATCCGGGACCACCTATGGCTACACCTTC
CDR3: CSARRSGTTYGYTF

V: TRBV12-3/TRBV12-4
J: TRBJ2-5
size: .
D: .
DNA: TGTGCCAGTAGCCACCCTCAAAGTAAAGAGACCCAGTACTTC
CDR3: CASSHPQSKETQYF

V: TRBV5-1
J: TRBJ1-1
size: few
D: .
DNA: TGCGCCAGCAGCTTGGCCAACGGGGACACTGAAGCTTTCTTT
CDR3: CASSLANGDTEAFF

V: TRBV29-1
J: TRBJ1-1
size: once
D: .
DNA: TGCAGCGCCGAATTCGGACAGACGAACACTGAAGCTTTCTTT
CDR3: CSAEFGQTNTEAFF

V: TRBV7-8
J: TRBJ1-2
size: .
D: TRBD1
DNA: TGTGCCAGCAGCCGAGACAGGGCCTCTGGCTACACCTTC
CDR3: CASSRDRASGYTF

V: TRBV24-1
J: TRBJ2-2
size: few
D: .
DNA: TGTGCCACCAGCAGGACCCCCCGGGGCACCGGGGAGCTGTTTTTT
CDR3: CATSRTPRGTGELFF

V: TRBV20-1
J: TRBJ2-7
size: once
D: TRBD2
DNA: TGCAGTGCTAGAGCGTTAGCGGGGACCACCTACGAGCAGTACTTC
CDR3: CSARALAGTTYEQYF

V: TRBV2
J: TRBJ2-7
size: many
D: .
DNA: TGTGCCAGCAGTGACGGGGGCCAGCAGTACTTC
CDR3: CASSDGGQQYF

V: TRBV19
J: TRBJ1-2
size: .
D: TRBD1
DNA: TGTGCCAGTAGTACCTCCAGGGGGACGCACTATGGCTACACCTTC
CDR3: CASSTSRGTHYGYTF

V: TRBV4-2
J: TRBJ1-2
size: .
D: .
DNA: TGTGCCAGCGCCAAGGAGGAGGGCTACACCTTC
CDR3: CASAKEEGYTF

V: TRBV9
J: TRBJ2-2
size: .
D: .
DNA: TGTGCCAGCAGCGTATGGGCAAACACCGGGGAGCTGTTTTTT
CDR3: CASSVWANTGELFF

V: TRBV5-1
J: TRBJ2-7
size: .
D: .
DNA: TGCGCCAGCAGCTTAGAAGGGACTGAAAGAGGCGAGCAGTACTTC
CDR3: CASSLEGTERGEQYF

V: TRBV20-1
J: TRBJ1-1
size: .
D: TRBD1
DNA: TGCAGTGCTAGTTGGACAGGGGGGAACACTGAAGCTTTCTTT
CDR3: CSASWTGGNTEAFF

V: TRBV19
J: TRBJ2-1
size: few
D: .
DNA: TGTGCCAGTAGTATGCTGTATGGCAATGAGCAGTTCTTC
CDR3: CASSMLYGNEQFF

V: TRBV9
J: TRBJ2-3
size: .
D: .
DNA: TGTGCCAGCAGCGACTCTAACACAGATACGCAGTATTTT
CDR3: CASSDSNTDTQYF

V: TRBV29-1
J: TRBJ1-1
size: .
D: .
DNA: TGCAGCGCCCGAGTAGGTTCCATTGGGACTGAAGCTTTCTTT
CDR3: CSARVGSIGTEAFF

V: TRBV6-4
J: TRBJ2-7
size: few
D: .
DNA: TGTGCCAGCAGTGACTTCTCAGGGAGCGAGCAGTACTTC
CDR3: CASSDFSGSEQYF

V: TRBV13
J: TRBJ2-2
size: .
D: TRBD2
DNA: TGTGCCAGCAGCTTAGGCCTTACGGGACTAGCGGGTCACGGGGAGCTGTTTTTT
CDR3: CASSLGLTGLAGHGELFF

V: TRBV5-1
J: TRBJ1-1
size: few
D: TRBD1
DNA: TGCGCCAGCAGCTTGGGGACAGGGAAATTGGGGAACACTGAAGCTTTCTTT
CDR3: CASSLGTGKLGNTEAFF

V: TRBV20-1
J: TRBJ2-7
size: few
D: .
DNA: TGCAGTGCTAGGTTCAGGGCTTCCTACGAGCAGTACTTC
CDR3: CSARFRASYEQYF

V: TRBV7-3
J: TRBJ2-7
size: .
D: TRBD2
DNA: TGTGCCAGCTCACCAGACAGGGGACTAGCGCAGTACGAGCAGTACTTC
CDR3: CASSPDRGLAQYEQYF

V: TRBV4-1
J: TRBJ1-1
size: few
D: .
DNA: TGCGCCAGCAGCCAACCTGTGTCAAAAGGGCTGAACACTGAAGCTTTCTTT
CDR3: CASSQPVSKGLNTEAFF

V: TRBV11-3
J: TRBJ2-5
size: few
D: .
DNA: TGTGCCAGCAGCTTAAGTGACCAGTACCAAGAGACCCAGTACTTC
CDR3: CASSLSDQYQETQYF

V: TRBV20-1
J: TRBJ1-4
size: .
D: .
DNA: TGCAGTGCTAGATCTAACAGGGCGGATGAAAAACTGTTTTTT
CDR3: CSARSNRADEKLFF

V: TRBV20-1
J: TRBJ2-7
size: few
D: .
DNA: TGCAGTGCTAGTTCCAGGGCCCACGAGCAGTACTTC
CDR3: CSASSRAHEQYF

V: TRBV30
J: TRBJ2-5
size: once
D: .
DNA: TGTGCCTGTTCGGTGAGAGGGGGCCAAGAGACCCAGTACTTC
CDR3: CACSVRGGQETQYF

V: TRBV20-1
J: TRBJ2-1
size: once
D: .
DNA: TGCAGTGCTACCGGCGGAAACGTTTACAATGAGCAGTTCTTC
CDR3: CSATGGNVYNEQFF